This T cell receptor (beta chain) was found in a study of blood T cell repertoires in COVID-19. Measured with immunoSEQ multiplex PCR; TCRdb has only the in-frame clones, and not every one. The repertoire holds under 200,000 clones, with 70% to 90% as singletons. The germline V gene encodes CDR1 LGHDT and CDR2 YNNKEL (reference sequence). The CDR3 is made up of 13 amino acids. V lost 6 bases and J 7 bases, leaving 15 bases between the germline ends. This receptor was taken from a woman of 80 years or more with acute or convalescent COVID-19. This sequence joins TRBV3-1 (or the pseudogene TRBV3-2) and TRBJ1-1; tentative D call: TRBD1 (6 bases). Specimen: peripheral blood. The CDR3 bases are TGTGCCAGCAGTCGGGACACAATGAATGAAGCTTTCTTT. It translates to CASSRDTMNEAFF.